Listed here are 10 T cell receptor beta chains from one sample, sequenced in a study of CD8 T cells in Susac syndrome (dated by TCRdb to between 2018 and 2021). Libraries were built with the immunoSEQ multiplex PCR assay. RNA was extracted using the RNeasy kit, and roughly 0.45 to 1 microgram was reverse transcribed with random hexamers. Using fastp at Q25 and MiXCR, TCRdb reprocessed the public reads and kept productive beta chains. Here each entry gathers all rows of one CDR3 protein and keeps the most common genes and DNA. The sample includes roughly 200,000 distinct CDR3 sequences, with 85% to 95% observed a single time. 0.085% to 0.1% of the sample comes from the top ten. The sample was CD4+ T cells from PBMCs. These receptors were taken from a human donor with Susac syndrome.

The rearrangement uses TRBV7-9 and TRBJ2-7; 7 nucleotides line up with TRBD1. In germline, CDR1 is SEHNR, CDR2 FQNEAQ (reference sequence). The V and J ends lost 5 bases and 3 bases, in that order; junction bases with no gene match: 10. This CDR3 is built from 15 residues. The CDR3 nucleotides read TGTGCCAGCAGCCCATCAGGACAGGCAGGCTACGAGCAGTACTTC. Translated, it gives CASSPSGQAGYEQYF. The full variable domain, its missing parts supplied by reference TRBV7-9 and TRBJ2-7, is DTGVSQNPRHKITKRGQNVTFRCDPISEHNRLYWYRQTLGQGPEFLTYFQNEAQLEKSRLLSDRFSAERPKGSFSTLEIQRTEQGDSAMYLCASSPSGQAGYEQYFGPGTRLTVT.

V gene TRBV20-1 combines with J gene TRBJ1-2; D is unclear. Germline CDR1 DFQATT, CDR2 SNEGSKA (reference sequence). The V and J ends lost 0 bases and 4 bases respectively, with 9 bases between them. This CDR3 has 13 residues. The CDR3 DNA reads TGCAGTGCTAGAGATAGGCAGCTCTATGGCTACACCTTC. Protein sequence: CSARDRQLYGYTF.

The chain recombines TRBV29-1 with TRBJ1-2; 11 bases fit TRBD1. Germline loops: CDR1 SQVTM, CDR2 ANQGSEA. The CDR3 has 16 amino acids. V lost 1 base and J lost 7; bases outside the gene matches: 11. The CDR3 region has the DNA TGCAGCGTTGAAGTCGGATGGGGACAGGGGGGAACTGGCTACACCTTC. Amino acid sequence: CSVEVGWGQGGTGYTF.

This chain joins TRBV7-2 and TRBJ2-1; TRBD2 agrees at 11 bases. Germline assignment: CDR1 SGHTA and CDR2 FQGNSA. There are 14 residues in the CDR3. Trimming cost V 5 bases and J 7 bases; bases outside gene matches: 4. The CDR3 reads CASSVSSGRNEQFF. CDR3 coding DNA: TGTGCCAGCAGCGTATCTAGCGGGAGGAATGAGCAGTTCTTC.

This chain joins TRBV6-1 and TRBJ2-1, with D uncertain. The V end was cut by 5 bases, the J end by 0 bases, with 14 bases between. CDR1 is MNHNS, CDR2 SASEGT, per germline. CDR3 length equals 16 residues. The CDR3 here is CASSPEGPFSYNEQFF. The CDR3 DNA is TGTGCCAGCAGTCCCGAAGGGCCGTTCTCCTACAATGAGCAGTTCTTC.

CDR3 sequence: CASNIRGDEQFF. In DNA, the CDR3 is TGTGCCAGTAATATCAGGGGGGATGAGCAGTTCTTC. The V gene is TRBV28, the J gene TRBJ2-1, with D perhaps matching TRBD1 (7 bases). Germline lookup yields CDR1 MDHEN and CDR2 SYDVKM. The length of the CDR3 is 12 residues. The V end lost 9 bases, the J end lost 8 bases, and 14 bases lay between the germline ends.

The chain links TRBV20-1 to TRBJ2-5; 7 nucleotides align to TRBD2. The CDR3 contains 14 residues. CDR1 and CDR2 from the germline V gene are DFQATT and SNEGSKA (reference sequence). The trim removed 3 bases at V and 0 bases at J, leaving 4 bases unmatched. CDR3 sequence (DNA): TGCAGTGCTAGTCCTAGCGGAGACCAAGAGACCCAGTACTTC. Its translation is CSASPSGDQETQYF.

This sequence joins TRBV29-1 and TRBJ2-3, with a tentative D call TRBD1 (6 bases). Germline CDR1 reads SQVTM; CDR2 reads ANQGSEA. The CDR3 contains 13 residues. V was cut by 8 bases and J by 9 bases, with 21 bases left in between. The CDR3 region is CSIQRETRGTQYF. The CDR3 nucleotides read TGCAGCATTCAAAGGGAGACCAGGGGAACGCAGTATTTT.

The V gene is TRBV12-3 or TRBV12-4, the J gene TRBJ2-2, with a tentative D call TRBD2 (6 bases). The V gene lost 3 bases and the J gene lost 6 bases, with 8 bases spanning the gap. This CDR3 contains 13 residues. The CDR3 here is CASSFWGAGELFF. CDR3 DNA sequence: TGTGCCAGCAGTTTTTGGGGGGCCGGGGAGCTGTTTTTT.

V and J are TRBV12-3 or TRBV12-4 and TRBJ2-3; D may be TRBD1 (6 bases). The CDR3 covers 19 residues. The germline V and J ends were trimmed by 2 bases and 2 bases, with 23 bases remaining between them. The CDR3 coding sequence is TGTGCCAGCAGTTTAAGGATCCGACAGGTCGGTGGACCCACAGATACGCAGTATTTT. It is translated as CASSLRIRQVGGPTDTQYF.